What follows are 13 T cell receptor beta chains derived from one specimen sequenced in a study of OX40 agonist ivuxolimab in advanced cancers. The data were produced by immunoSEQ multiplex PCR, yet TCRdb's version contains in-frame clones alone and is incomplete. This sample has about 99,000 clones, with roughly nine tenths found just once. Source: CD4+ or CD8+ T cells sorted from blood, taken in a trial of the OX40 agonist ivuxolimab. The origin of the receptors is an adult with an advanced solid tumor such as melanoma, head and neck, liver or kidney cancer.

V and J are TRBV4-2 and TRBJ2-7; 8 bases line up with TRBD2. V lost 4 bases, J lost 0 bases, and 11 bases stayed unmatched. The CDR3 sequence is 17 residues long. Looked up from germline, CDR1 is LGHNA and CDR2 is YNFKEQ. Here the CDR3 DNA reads TGTGCCAGCAGCCCCCAGAGCGGGAGTAGTAGCTCCTACGAGCAGTACTTC. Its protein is CASSPQSGSSSSYEQYF.

CDR3 protein: CASSPSVSSYNEQFF. CDR3 coding DNA: TGTGCCAGCTCACCTAGCGTTTCGAGCTACAATGAGCAGTTCTTC. The chain uses TRBV18 and TRBJ2-1; perhaps TRBD2 as D (5 bases). The CDR3 is 15 amino acids. V was trimmed by 3 bases and J by 3 bases, leaving 12 bases between them. Germline V gene lookup returns CDR1 KGHSH and CDR2 LQKENI.

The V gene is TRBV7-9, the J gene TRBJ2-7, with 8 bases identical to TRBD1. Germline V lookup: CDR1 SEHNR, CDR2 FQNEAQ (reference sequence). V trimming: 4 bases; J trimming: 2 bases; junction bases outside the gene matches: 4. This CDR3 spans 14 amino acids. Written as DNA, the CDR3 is TGTGCCAGCAGCTACGGGACAGGAGCCTACGAGCAGTACTTC. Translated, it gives CASSYGTGAYEQYF. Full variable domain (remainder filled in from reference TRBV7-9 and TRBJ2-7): DTGVSQNPRHKITKRGQNVTFRCDPISEHNRLYWYRQTLGQGPEFLTYFQNEAQLEKSRLLSDRFSAERPKGSFSTLEIQRTEQGDSAMYLCASSYGTGAYEQYFGPGTRLTVT.

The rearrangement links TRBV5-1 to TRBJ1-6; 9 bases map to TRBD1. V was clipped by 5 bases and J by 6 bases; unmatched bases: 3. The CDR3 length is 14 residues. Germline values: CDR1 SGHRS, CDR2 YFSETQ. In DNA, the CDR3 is TGCGCCAGCAGTGGACAGGGGAGTAATTCACCCCTCCACTTT. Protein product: CASSGQGSNSPLHF.

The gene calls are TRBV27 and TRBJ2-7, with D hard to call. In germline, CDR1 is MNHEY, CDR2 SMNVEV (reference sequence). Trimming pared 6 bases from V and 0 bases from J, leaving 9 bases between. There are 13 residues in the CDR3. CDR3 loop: CASRRRTSYEQYF. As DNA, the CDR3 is TGTGCCAGCAGGCGCAGGACCTCCTACGAGCAGTACTTC.

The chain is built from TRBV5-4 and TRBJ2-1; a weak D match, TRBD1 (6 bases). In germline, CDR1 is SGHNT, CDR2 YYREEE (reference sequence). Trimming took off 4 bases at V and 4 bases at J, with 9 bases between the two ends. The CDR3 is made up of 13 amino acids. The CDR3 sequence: CASSEGQYNEQFF. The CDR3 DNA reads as TGTGCCAGCAGCGAAGGACAGTACAATGAGCAGTTCTTC.

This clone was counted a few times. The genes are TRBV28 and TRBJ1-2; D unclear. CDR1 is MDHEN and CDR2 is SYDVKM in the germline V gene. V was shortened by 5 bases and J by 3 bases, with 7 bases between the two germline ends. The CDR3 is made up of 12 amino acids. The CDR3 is CASSQRDYGYTF. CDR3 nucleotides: TGTGCCAGCAGTCAGCGCGACTATGGCTACACCTTC.

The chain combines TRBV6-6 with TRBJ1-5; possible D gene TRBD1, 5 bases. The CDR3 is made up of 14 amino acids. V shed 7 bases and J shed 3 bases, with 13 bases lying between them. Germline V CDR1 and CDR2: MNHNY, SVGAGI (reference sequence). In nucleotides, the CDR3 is TGTGCCAGCACCAGGGAAAGTTCCAATCAGCCCCAGCATTTT. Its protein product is CASTRESSNQPQHF.

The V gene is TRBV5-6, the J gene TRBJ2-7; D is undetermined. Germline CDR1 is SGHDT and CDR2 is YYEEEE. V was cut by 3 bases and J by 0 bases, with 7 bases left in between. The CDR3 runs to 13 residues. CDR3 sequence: CASSYLRSYEQYF. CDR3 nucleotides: TGTGCCAGCAGCTATTTGCGCTCCTACGAGCAGTACTTC. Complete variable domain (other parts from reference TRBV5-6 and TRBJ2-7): DAGVTQSPTHLIKTRGQQVTLRCSPKSGHDTVSWYQQALGQGPQFIFQYYEEEERQRGNFPDRFSGHQFPNYSSELNVNALLLGDSALYLCASSYLRSYEQYFGPGTRLTVT.

The CDR3 here is CASSLYVAGVSSTEAFF. Here the CDR3 DNA reads TGTGCCAGCAGCTTATACGTGGCAGGGGTTAGTAGCACTGAAGCTTTCTTT. The V call is TRBV11-2, the J call TRBJ1-1, with D tentatively TRBD1 (6 bases). The CDR3 extends over 17 amino acids. Trimming removed 2 bases at V and 4 bases at J, with 20 bases between. The germline gives CDR1 SGHAT, CDR2 FQNNGV.

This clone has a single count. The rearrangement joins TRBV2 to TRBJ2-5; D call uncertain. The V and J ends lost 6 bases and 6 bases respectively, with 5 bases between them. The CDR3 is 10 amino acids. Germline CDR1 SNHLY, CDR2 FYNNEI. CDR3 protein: CASREKTQYF. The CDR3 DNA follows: TGTGCCAGCAGGGAGAAGACCCAGTACTTC.

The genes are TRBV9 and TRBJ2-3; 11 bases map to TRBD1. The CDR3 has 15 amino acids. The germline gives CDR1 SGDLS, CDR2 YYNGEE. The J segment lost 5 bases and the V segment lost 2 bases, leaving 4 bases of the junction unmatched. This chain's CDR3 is CASSVRTGGVDTQYF. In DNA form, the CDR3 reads TGTGCCAGCAGCGTTCGGACAGGGGGCGTAGATACGCAGTATTTT.

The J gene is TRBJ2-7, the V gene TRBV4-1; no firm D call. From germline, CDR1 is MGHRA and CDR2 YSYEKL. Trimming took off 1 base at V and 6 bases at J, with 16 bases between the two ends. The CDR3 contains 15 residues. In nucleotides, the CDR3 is TGCGCCAGCAGCCAAGGGGTCCAAACGGCGCGCGAGCAGTACTTC. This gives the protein CASSQGVQTAREQYF.